This T cell receptor (beta chain) was sequenced during a study of shared clonotypes between healthy human individuals (dated by TCRdb to between 2020 and 2021). Background on the whole study: The cohort included three men and a couple of women between 18 and 49 years of age. Between about 0.85 and 10 billion PBMCs per donor were obtained by leukapheresis. The study deeply sequenced blood TCR repertoires of about 5 healthy adults to estimate repertoire size and the extent of clonotype sharing between individuals. Different laboratories and diverse techniques were used to prepare libraries and sequence TCR repertoires, to increase sequencing depth and limit assay-specific biases. For each donor, three plates each were used for CD4 naive and CD4 memory, two plates were used for CD8 naive, and one plate was used for CD8 memory.

The CDR1 and CDR2 encoded by the germline V gene are SNHLY and FYNNEI. Including the terminal cysteine and phenylalanine, the CDR3 comprises 14 residues. The sequence is cut down to CDR3 DNA, 42 bases in frame from base 1. The germline V end is reduced by 6 bases and the J end by 0 bases; junction bases left unmatched: 5. The investigation overall reported the following: When four donors were compared, the shared fraction of clonotypes was 5% to 6.5% for naive CD4, 3.5% to 4% for naive CD8, roughly 2.5% for memory CD4, and 0.35% to 0.4% for memory CD8. Even with the large sequencing depth, rarefaction of the sorted-subset datasets indicated that sequencing was incomplete. Because the study included only a small number of donors, the genetic and exposure-history diversity represented was limited. Clonotypes shared by all four sorted-subset donors showed higher generation probabilities than non-shared clonotypes. Pairwise subsampling indicated that sequencing depth was expected to affect the degree of clonotype sharing among donors. Sampling was restricted to blood, and TCR repertoires in tissues likely differ from the TCR repertoires found in blood. Larger estimated clonotype richness was generally found for naive subsets than for memory subsets.

Using the deep immunoSEQ assay, TCR CDR3 regions were amplified from genomic DNA by multiplex PCR. For each cell subset, the extracted genomic DNA was distributed evenly across all wells of several immunoSEQ 96-well plates, and each plate served as one replicate. Each replicate PCR for sorted subsets received about 220 ng genomic DNA, equal to tens of thousands of T cell genomes. The purified libraries were quantified using a Qubit 3.0 fluorometer, sized with a Bioanalyzer 2100, and then quantified again using the KAPA Library Quantification kit. Every immunoSEQ 96-well plate was sequenced on a separate single-read 150-cycle Illumina NextSeq 550 flow cell. On the authors' methods: Because only junctional sequences without quality scores were contained in the immunoSEQ output, filtering matching that applied to full-length reads could not be performed. To assign V/J genes and CDR3, sequences were annotated against IMGT germline references using PyIR, a Python wrapper for IgBLAST v1.9. Reads were removed for weak V/J assignments (E-value above 1e-6), missing CDR3, stop codons, out-of-frame junctions, or ambiguous translated residues. V3J clonotypes were defined as sequences sharing an identical inferred V gene, J gene, and CDR3 amino acid sequence. The percentage overlap between two repertoires was calculated by dividing the number of shared unique clonotypes by the size of the smaller repertoire. Three approaches were used to assess repertoire richness: RTK rarefaction, the Chao1 estimator, and Recon v2.1 estimates of unobserved clonotypes. Generation probabilities for all TCRbeta clonotypes obtained by the gDNA method from a few donors were computed using OLGA. Imported from immuneACCESS, the table was reduced by TCRdb to in-frame sequences with V and J called. These copies leave out some clones; in studies compared against another copy, an unresolved V gene accounts for under half, and the cause of the remainder is not known. The DNA was the basis for D and trimming; V, J and clone size are from that table. Across this sample there are roughly 2.1 million clones, with under 95% seen only once. The ten top clones hold 1.7% of the sample.

This clone was recorded once. The specificity of this receptor is unknown. Base qualities are not at hand, and no much larger clone is one base apart. CD8 naive samples were CD45RO-negative cells positively selected for CCR7, giving a CD45RA+CCR7+ population that excluded TemRA cells. Healthy HIV-negative adults with no recently reported acute infections or vaccinations were included as donors. Every donor was a Caucasian adult residing in Nashville, Tennessee, USA. Blood was collected by leukapheresis, and PBMCs were isolated by Ficoll-Histopaque density gradient centrifugation and then cryopreserved in liquid nitrogen vapor phase. Analytical flow cytometry was used to check the purity and quantity of each magnetically sorted T cell population. Genomic DNA was isolated from each sorted fraction and quantified by UV absorbance on a Nanodrop 2000c.

Material: naive CD8+ T cells from PBMCs. The cell subset or site label, as the study defines it: CD45RA+CCR7+. The source is a young man in good health. Some clones in this sample may be carry-over from other donors' samples. The chain employs TRBV2 and TRBJ2-7, with 7 middle bases fitting TRBD1. The CDR3 protein is CASSSWDSSYEQYF. The nucleotides read TGTGCCAGCAGCAGTTGGGACAGCTCCTACGAGCAGTACTTC.